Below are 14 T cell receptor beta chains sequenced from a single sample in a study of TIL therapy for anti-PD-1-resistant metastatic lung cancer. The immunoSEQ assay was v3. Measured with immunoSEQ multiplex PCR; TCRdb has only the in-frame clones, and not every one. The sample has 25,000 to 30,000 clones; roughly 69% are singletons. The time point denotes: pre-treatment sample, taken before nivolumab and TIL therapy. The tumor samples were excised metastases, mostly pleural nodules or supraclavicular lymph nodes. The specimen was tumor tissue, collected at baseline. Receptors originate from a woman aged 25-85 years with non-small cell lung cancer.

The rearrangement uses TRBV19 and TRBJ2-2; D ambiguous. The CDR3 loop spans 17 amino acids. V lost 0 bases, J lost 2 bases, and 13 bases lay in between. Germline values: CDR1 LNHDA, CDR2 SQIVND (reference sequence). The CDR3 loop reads CASSIDLSRPNTGELFF. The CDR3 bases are TGTGCCAGTAGTATAGATCTATCCAGGCCCAACACCGGGGAGCTGTTTTTT.

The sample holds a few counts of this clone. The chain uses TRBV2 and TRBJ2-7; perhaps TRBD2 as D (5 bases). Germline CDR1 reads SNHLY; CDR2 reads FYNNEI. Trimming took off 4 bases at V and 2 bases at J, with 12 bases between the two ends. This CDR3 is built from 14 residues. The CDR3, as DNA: TGTGCCAGCAGTGGGTTAGCGCAGACCTACGAGCAGTACTTC. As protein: CASSGLAQTYEQYF.

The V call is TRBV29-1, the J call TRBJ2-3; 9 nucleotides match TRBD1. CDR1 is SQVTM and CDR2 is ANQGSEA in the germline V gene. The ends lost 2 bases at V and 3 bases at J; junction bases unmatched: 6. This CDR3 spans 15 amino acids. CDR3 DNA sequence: TGCAGCGTTGAACTACGACAGGGGGTGACAGATACGCAGTATTTT. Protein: CSVELRQGVTDTQYF.

CDR3 bases: TGTGCCAGTAGTGGGGCCCTTAGTACTGGGGCCAACGTCCTGACTTTC. Encoded protein: CASSGALSTGANVLTF. The chain is built from TRBV19 and TRBJ2-6, with D perhaps matching TRBD1 (5 bases). The CDR3 loop spans 16 amino acids. Trimming pared 5 bases from V and 2 bases from J, leaving 13 bases between. In germline, CDR1 is LNHDA, CDR2 SQIVND (reference sequence). The full variable domain, rest sourced from reference TRBV19 and TRBJ2-6, is DGGITQSPKYLFRKEGQNVTLSCEQNLNHDAMYWYRQDPGQGLRLIYYSQIVNDFQKGDIAEGYSVSREKKESFPLTVTSAQKNPTAFYLCASSGALSTGANVLTFGAGSRLTVL.

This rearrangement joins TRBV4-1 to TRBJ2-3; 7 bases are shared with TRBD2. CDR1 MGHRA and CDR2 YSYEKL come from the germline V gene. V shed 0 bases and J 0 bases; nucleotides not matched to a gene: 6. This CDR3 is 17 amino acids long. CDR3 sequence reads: CASSQEMREPSTDTQYF. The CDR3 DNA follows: TGCGCCAGCAGCCAAGAAATGCGGGAGCCCAGCACAGATACGCAGTATTTT.

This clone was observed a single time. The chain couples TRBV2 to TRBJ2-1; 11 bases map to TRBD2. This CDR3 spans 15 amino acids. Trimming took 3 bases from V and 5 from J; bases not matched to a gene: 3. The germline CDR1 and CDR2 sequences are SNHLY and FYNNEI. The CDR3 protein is CASSDLTSGNNEQFF. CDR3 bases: TGTGCCAGCAGTGACTTGACTAGCGGGAACAATGAGCAGTTCTTC.

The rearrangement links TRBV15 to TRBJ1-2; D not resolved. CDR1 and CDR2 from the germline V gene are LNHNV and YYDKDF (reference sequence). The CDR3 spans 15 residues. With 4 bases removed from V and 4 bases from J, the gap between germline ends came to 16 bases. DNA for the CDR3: TGTGCCACCAGCAACCGTAGGCCCCCAAGCTATGGCTACACCTTC. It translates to CATSNRRPPSYGYTF. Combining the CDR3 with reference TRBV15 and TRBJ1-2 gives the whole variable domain DAMVIQNPRYQVTQFGKPVTLSCSQTLNHNVMYWYQQKSSQAPKLLFHYYDKDFNNEADTPDNFQSRRPNTSFCFLDIRSPGLGDTAMYLCATSNRRPPSYGYTFGSGTRLTVV.

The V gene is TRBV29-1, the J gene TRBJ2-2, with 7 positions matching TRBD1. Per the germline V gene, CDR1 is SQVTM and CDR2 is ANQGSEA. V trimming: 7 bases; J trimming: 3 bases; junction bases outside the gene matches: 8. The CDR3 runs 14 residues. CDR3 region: CSATGTADTGELFF. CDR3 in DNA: TGCAGCGCCACCGGGACAGCCGACACCGGGGAGCTGTTTTTT.

In DNA form, the CDR3 reads TGTGCCAGCTCACCGACAGGGGGAAGCTCGTATGGCTACACCTTC. This codes for CASSPTGGSSYGYTF. The chain uses TRBV18 and TRBJ1-2, with TRBD1 identical over 9 bases. The germline gives CDR1 KGHSH, CDR2 LQKENI. V lost 3 bases and J lost 5; bases outside the gene matches: 7. This CDR3 is 15 amino acids long.

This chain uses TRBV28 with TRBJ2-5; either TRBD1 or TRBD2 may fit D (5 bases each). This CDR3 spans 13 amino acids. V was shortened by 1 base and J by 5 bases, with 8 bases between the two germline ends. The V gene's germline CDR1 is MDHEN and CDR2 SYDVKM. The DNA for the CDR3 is TGTGCCAGCAGTTTATCAGGGACCGAGACCCAGTACTTC. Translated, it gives CASSLSGTETQYF. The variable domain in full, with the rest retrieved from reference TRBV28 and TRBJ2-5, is DVKVTQSSRYLVKRTGEKVFLECVQDMDHENMFWYRQDPGLGLRLIYFSYDVKMKEKGDIPEGYSVSREKKERFSLILESASTNQTSMYLCASSLSGTETQYFGPGTRLLVL.

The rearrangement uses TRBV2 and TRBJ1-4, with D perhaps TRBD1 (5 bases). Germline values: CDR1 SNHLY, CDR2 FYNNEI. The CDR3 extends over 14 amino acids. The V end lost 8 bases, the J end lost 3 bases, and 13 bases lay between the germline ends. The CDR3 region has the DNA TGTGCCAGCTGGAACGGGGGGGCTAATGAAAAACTGTTTTTT. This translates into CASWNGGANEKLFF.

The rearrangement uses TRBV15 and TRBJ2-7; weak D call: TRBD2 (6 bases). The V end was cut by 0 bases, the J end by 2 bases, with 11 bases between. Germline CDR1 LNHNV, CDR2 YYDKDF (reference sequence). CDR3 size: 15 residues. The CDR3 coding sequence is TGTGCCACCAGCAGAGATCCGGGAGCAACCTACGAGCAGTACTTC. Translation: CATSRDPGATYEQYF.

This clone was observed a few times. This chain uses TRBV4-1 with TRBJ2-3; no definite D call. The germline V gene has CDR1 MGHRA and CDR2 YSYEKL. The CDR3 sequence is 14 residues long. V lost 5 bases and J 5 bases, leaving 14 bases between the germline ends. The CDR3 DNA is TGCGCCAGCAGCATGGGCCCCACCAGAGATACGCAGTATTTT. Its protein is CASSMGPTRDTQYF.

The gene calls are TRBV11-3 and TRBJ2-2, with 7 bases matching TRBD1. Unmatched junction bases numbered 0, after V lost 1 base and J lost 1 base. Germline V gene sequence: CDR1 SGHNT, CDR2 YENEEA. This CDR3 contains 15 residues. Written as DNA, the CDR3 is TGTGCCAGCAGCTTAGGGACAGGGAACACCGGGGAGCTGTTTTTT. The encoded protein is CASSLGTGNTGELFF.